This T cell receptor beta chain was documented in a study of cytomegalovirus exposure and HLA in healthy donors. General observations from the study: Near-uniform donor sequencing depth was presumed by presence/absence analyses.

With regard to this clone: Its specificity is unknown.

Unrecorded immune exposure was likely among donors, who were nominally healthy when sampled. The PCR contained 60 Vbeta and 13 Jbeta primers. The repertoire was sequenced with immunoSEQ multiplex PCR; TCRdb's copy has only in-frame clones and lacks some. The sample data list approximately 110,000 clones. The sequence derives from a man aged 25-45 years in good health and CMV-seronegative. Input material: PBMCs.

The CDR3 region is CASSPWAKDGYTF. The CDR3 region has the DNA TGTGCCAGCAGCCCCTGGGCCAAGGATGGCTACACCTTC. The chain joins TRBV7-9 to TRBJ1-2; no clear D gene. V gave up 5 bases and J gave up 6 bases, with 13 bases separating them. Germline V lookup: CDR1 SEHNR, CDR2 FQNEAQ (reference sequence). The CDR3 runs to 13 residues.